Following are 16 T cell receptor beta chains from one sample sequenced in a study of naive and memory T cell subsets. General study findings and limits: A few larger clonotypes appeared in naive repertoires, especially CD8, possibly memory cells re-expressing CD45RA.

What these receptors recognize is not known. The beta constant-region primer was an equimolar mix of two oligonucleotides covering TRBC1 and TRBC2. Four rounds of PCR amplified the ligated cDNA using nested alpha and beta constant-region primers plus SP2. MiXCR, run by TCRdb on the UMI-ligation and nested PCR reads, gives a single entry per CDR3 protein. The data hold 90,000 to 120,000 distinct CDR3 sequences, with around 15% observed a single time. Sequencing was done on a sample of naive CD8+ T cells from blood. These receptors were taken from a human donor in good health.

The chain is built from TRBV7-9 and TRBJ1-2; D is perhaps TRBD1 (6 bases). Trimming cost V 0 bases and J 3 bases, with 11 bases left between them. Germline V gives CDR1 SEHNR, CDR2 FQNEAQ (reference sequence). This CDR3 region has 15 residues. The CDR3 spells CASSLAVPGDYGYTF. CDR3 bases: TGTGCCAGCAGCTTAGCGGTCCCAGGGGACTATGGCTACACCTTC.

The chain links TRBV29-1 to TRBJ2-3, with 7 bases lining up with TRBD1. The CDR3 is made up of 15 amino acids. J was trimmed by 2 bases and V by 2 bases; bases with no gene match: 7. Germline values: CDR1 SQVTM, CDR2 ANQGSEA. CDR3 coding DNA: TGCAGCGTTGAAACAAAAGGACAGGACACAGATACGCAGTATTTT. Protein sequence: CSVETKGQDTDTQYF.

In this sample, this clonotype turned up a few times. The gene calls are TRBV28 and TRBJ2-2; D is ambiguous. The CDR3 runs 14 residues. The V gene's germline CDR1 is MDHEN and CDR2 SYDVKM. The germline V and J ends were trimmed by 6 bases and 3 bases, with 11 bases remaining between them. DNA of the CDR3: TGTGCCAGCAGACATGATTCCTACACCGGGGAGCTGTTTTTT. Translation gives CASRHDSYTGELFF.

The chain combines TRBV7-2 with TRBJ2-1, with D perhaps TRBD1 (5 bases). This CDR3 comprises 12 residues. Germline V gene sequence: CDR1 SGHTA, CDR2 FQGNSA. V was shortened by 8 bases and J by 6 bases, with 11 bases between the two germline ends. The CDR3 sequence: CASWGSPNEQFF. The DNA of the CDR3 is TGTGCCAGCTGGGGCTCCCCCAATGAGCAGTTCTTC.

This CDR3 is CASSVMARGREQYF. The DNA for the CDR3 is TGCGCCAGCAGCGTCATGGCCAGGGGCCGGGAGCAGTACTTC. The chain links TRBV4-3 to TRBJ2-7, with D possibly matching TRBD1 (6 bases). The CDR3 sequence is 14 residues long. V shed 5 bases and J shed 7 bases, with 18 bases lying between them. The germline V gene encodes CDR1 LGHNA and CDR2 YSLEER.

The V and J genes are TRBV12-3 or TRBV12-4 and TRBJ1-1, with TRBD1 matching over 10 bases. V gave up 1 base and J gave up 5 bases; unmatched junction bases: 7. The CDR3 runs to 16 residues. The chain's CDR3 is CASSLGHPGQGTEAFF. CDR3 nucleotides: TGTGCCAGCAGTTTAGGCCACCCGGGACAGGGGACTGAAGCTTTCTTT.

This clonotype showed up many times. The gene calls are TRBV29-1 and TRBJ2-7, with D perhaps matching TRBD1 (5 bases). CDR1 SQVTM and CDR2 ANQGSEA come from the germline V gene. CDR3 length: 12 amino acids. The V end was cut by 8 bases, the J end by 0 bases, with 11 bases between. The CDR3 region is CSQGSFSYEQYF. The CDR3 region has the DNA TGCAGCCAGGGCAGTTTCTCCTACGAGCAGTACTTC.

In this sample, this clonotype turned up many times. The J gene is TRBJ1-1, the V gene TRBV27; the match to TRBD1 covers 7 bases. CDR3 length equals 16 residues. The germline gives CDR1 MNHEY, CDR2 SMNVEV (reference sequence). V gave up 5 bases and J gave up 4 bases; unmatched junction bases: 13. CDR3 residues: CASSNVLPGGSTEAFF. The DNA of the CDR3 is TGTGCCAGCAGTAATGTGCTCCCAGGGGGAAGCACTGAAGCTTTCTTT.

The CDR3 sequence: CASSTAGTSVYEQYF. The CDR3 DNA reads TGTGCCAGCAGCACAGCCGGGACTAGCGTCTACGAGCAGTACTTC. V and J are TRBV5-6 and TRBJ2-7; 10 bases map to TRBD2. Germline assignment: CDR1 SGHDT and CDR2 YYEEEE. The CDR3 covers 15 residues. V dropped 4 bases and J dropped 3; count of bases not matched to a gene: 7.

This clonotype was observed a handful of times. This chain connects TRBV18 to TRBJ2-3; the D is unclear. The V gene lost 1 base and the J gene lost 0 bases, with 8 bases spanning the gap. Germline values: CDR1 KGHSH, CDR2 LQKENI. This CDR3 spans 15 amino acids. The CDR3 is CASSPLLSSTDTQYF. In DNA form, the CDR3 reads TGTGCCAGCTCACCACTCCTCTCTAGCACAGATACGCAGTATTTT.

V and J are TRBV29-1 and TRBJ1-2; D is uncertain. The CDR3 has 12 residues. The V and J ends lost 0 bases and 6 bases respectively, with 8 bases between them. The germline V gene encodes CDR1 SQVTM and CDR2 ANQGSEA. CDR3: CSVEEQQDGYTF. For the CDR3, the DNA is TGCAGCGTTGAAGAACAGCAAGATGGCTACACCTTC.

This clonotype occurred a few times. V usage is TRBV5-1 and J usage is TRBJ2-2; tentatively, D is TRBD1 (6 bases). CDR3 length equals 15 residues. Trimming left V 4 bases short and J 6 bases short, with 16 bases between. CDR1 is SGHRS, CDR2 YFSETQ, per germline. CDR3 in amino acids: CASSLTQGSAGELFF. Written as DNA, the CDR3 is TGCGCCAGCAGCCTTACGCAGGGGTCGGCCGGGGAGCTGTTTTTT. The variable domain in full, completed from reference TRBV5-1 and TRBJ2-2, reads KAGVTQTPRYLIKTRGQQVTLSCSPISGHRSVSWYQQTPGQGLQFLFEYFSETQRNKGNFPGRFSGRQFSNSRSEMNVSTLELGDSALYLCASSLTQGSAGELFFGEGSRLTVL.

This clonotype was seen a handful of times. V is TRBV5-6 and J is TRBJ2-3, with 9 bases lining up with TRBD1. This CDR3 has 12 residues. Germline-derived CDR1 and CDR2 are SGHDT and YYEEEE. V lost 3 bases, J lost 13 bases, and 6 bases stayed unmatched. In DNA form, the CDR3 reads TGTGCCAGCAGCTCAGGACAGGGGATGGAGTATTTT. Translated, it gives CASSSGQGMEYF.

There are many counts of this clonotype. This sequence joins TRBV11-3 and TRBJ2-5; 12 bases map to TRBD1. CDR1 and CDR2 (germline): SGHNT, YENEEA. The J segment lost 5 bases and the V segment lost 5 bases, leaving 6 bases of the junction unmatched. The CDR3 is made up of 15 amino acids. CDR3 protein: CASSPRDRGLETQYF. The CDR3 nucleotides read TGTGCCAGCAGCCCCCGGGACAGGGGGCTCGAGACCCAGTACTTC.

This chain connects TRBV13 to TRBJ2-1; TRBD2 agrees at 10 bases. Per germline, CDR1 PRHDT and CDR2 FYEKMQ (reference sequence). This CDR3 has 19 amino acids. V lost 4 bases to trimming and J lost 0 bases; unmatched junction nucleotides: 12. CDR3 residues: CASSSPGLAKVSSYNEQFF. In nucleotides, the CDR3 is TGTGCCAGCAGCTCTCCGGGACTAGCGAAAGTAAGCTCCTACAATGAGCAGTTCTTC.

The chain employs TRBV28 and TRBJ2-1; TRBD1 is a possible D gene (5 bases). The V gene lost 8 bases and the J gene lost 5 bases, with 19 bases spanning the gap. Germline V lookup: CDR1 MDHEN, CDR2 SYDVKM. CDR3 length: 15 amino acids. The CDR3 DNA sequence: TGTGCCAGCTATAACGACGGCGGCAGGGACAATGAGCAGTTCTTC. Amino acid sequence: CASYNDGGRDNEQFF.